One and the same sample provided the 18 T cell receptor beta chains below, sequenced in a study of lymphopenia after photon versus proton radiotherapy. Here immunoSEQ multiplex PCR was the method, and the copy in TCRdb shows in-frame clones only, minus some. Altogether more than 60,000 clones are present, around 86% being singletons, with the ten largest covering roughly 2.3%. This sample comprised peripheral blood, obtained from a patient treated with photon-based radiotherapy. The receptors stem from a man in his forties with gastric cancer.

The CDR3 here is CASSGTGAYEQYF. CDR3 DNA: TGTGCCAGCAGTGGGACAGGGGCCTACGAGCAGTACTTC. The rearrangement joins TRBV2 to TRBJ2-7; TRBD1 aligns across 9 bases. Per the germline V gene, CDR1 is SNHLY and CDR2 is FYNNEI. This CDR3 spans 13 amino acids. The J segment lost 2 bases and the V segment lost 4 bases, leaving 0 bases of the junction unmatched.

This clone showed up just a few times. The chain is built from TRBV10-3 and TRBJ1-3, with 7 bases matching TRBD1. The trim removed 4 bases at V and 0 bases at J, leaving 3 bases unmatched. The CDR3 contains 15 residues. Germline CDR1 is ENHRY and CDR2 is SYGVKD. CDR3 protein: CAISARDSSGNTIYF. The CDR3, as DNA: TGTGCCATCAGTGCCCGGGACAGCTCTGGAAACACCATATATTTT.

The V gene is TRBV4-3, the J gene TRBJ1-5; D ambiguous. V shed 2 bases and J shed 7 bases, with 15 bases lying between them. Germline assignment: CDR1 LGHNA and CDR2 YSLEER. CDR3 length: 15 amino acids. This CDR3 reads CASSQWNSREQPQHF. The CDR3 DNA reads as TGCGCCAGCAGCCAATGGAACAGTAGGGAGCAGCCCCAGCATTTT.

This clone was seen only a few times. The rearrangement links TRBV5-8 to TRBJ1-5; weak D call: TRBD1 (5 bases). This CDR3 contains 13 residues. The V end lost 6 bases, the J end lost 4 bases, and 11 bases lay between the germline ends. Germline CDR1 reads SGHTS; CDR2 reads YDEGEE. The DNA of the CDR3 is TGTGCCAGCAACCGGGACGGTAATCAGCCCCAGCATTTT. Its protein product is CASNRDGNQPQHF.

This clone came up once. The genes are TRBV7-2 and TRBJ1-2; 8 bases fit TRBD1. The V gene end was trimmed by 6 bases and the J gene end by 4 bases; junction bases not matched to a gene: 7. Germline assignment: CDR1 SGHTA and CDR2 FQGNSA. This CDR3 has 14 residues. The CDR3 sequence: CASRGTGSAYGYTF. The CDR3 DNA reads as TGTGCCAGCAGGGGGACAGGCAGCGCCTATGGCTACACCTTC.

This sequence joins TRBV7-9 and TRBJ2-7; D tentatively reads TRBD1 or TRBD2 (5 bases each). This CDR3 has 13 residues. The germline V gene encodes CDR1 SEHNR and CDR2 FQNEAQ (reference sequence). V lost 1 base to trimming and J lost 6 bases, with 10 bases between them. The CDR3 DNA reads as TGTGCCAGCAGCTTAGGGAGGACATCCGAGCAGTACTTC. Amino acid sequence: CASSLGRTSEQYF. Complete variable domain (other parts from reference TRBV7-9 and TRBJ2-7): DTGVSQNPRHKITKRGQNVTFRCDPISEHNRLYWYRQTLGQGPEFLTYFQNEAQLEKSRLLSDRFSAERPKGSFSTLEIQRTEQGDSAMYLCASSLGRTSEQYFGPGTRLTVT.

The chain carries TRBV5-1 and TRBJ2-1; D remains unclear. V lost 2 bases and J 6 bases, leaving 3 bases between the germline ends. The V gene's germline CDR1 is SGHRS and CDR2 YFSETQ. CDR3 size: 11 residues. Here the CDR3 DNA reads TGCGCCAGCAGCTTACTCAATGAGCAGTTCTTC. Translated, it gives CASSLLNEQFF.

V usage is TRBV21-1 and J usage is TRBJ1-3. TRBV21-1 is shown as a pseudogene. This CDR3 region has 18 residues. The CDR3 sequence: CASGNKGGPGNSGNTIYF. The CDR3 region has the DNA TGTGCCAGCGGAAACAAGGGGGGTCCCGGAAACTCTGGAAACACCATATATTTT.

This CDR3 is CASSLSPRQGKFSPLHF. The CDR3 DNA is TGTGCCAGCAGTTTATCTCCTCGACAGGGCAAGTTTTCACCCCTCCACTTT. The rearrangement uses TRBV27 and TRBJ1-6, with 7 nucleotides matching TRBD1. V gave up 0 bases and J gave up 9 bases; unmatched junction bases: 11. The CDR3 has 17 residues. Germline CDR1 reads MNHEY; CDR2 reads SMNVEV (reference sequence).

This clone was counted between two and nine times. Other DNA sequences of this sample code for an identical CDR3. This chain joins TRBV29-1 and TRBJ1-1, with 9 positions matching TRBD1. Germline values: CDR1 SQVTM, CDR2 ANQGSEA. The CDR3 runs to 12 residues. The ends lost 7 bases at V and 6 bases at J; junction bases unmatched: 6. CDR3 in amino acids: CSGNRGPAEAFF. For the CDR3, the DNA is TGCAGCGGTAACAGGGGGCCGGCTGAAGCTTTCTTT.

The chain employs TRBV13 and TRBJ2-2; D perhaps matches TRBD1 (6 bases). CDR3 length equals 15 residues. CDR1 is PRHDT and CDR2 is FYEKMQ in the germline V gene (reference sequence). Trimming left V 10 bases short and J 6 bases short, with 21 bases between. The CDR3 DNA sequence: TGTGCCACCCCCTCTGGGGCAGGGGTTCCCGGGGAGCTGTTTTTT. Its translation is CATPSGAGVPGELFF.

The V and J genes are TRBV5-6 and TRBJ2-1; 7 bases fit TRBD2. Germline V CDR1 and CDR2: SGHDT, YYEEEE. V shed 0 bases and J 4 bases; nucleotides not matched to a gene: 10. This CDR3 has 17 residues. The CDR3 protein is CASSLDIRGDAYNEQFF. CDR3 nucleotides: TGTGCCAGCAGCTTGGATATTCGGGGGGATGCATACAATGAGCAGTTCTTC.

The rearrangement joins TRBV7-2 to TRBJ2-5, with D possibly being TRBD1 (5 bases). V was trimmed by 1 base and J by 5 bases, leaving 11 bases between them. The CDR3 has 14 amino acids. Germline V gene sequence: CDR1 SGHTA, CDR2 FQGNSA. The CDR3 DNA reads TGTGCCAGCAGCTTAGGTCCAGGGCGCGAGACCCAGTACTTC. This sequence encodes CASSLGPGRETQYF.

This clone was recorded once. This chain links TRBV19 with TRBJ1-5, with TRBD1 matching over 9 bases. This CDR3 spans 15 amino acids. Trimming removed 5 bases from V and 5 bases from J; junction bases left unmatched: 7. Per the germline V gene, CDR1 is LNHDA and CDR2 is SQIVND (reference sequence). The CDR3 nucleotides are TGTGCCAGTAGTTCGGCGGGACAGGGTTATCAGCCCCAGCATTTT. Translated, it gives CASSSAGQGYQPQHF.

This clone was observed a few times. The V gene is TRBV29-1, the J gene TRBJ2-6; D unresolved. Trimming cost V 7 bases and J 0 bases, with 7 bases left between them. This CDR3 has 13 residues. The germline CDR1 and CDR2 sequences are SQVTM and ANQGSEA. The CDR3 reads CSAGRSGANVLTF. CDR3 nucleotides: TGCAGCGCAGGCCGCTCTGGGGCCAACGTCCTGACTTTC.

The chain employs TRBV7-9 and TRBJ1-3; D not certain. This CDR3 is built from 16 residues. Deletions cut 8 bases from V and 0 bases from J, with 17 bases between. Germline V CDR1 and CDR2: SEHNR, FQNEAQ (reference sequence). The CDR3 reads CASRWMLGTSGNTIYF. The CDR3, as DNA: TGTGCCAGCCGGTGGATGCTCGGCACCTCTGGAAACACCATATATTTT.

CDR3 amino acids: CASSESSGGVDTQYF. For the CDR3, the DNA is TGTGCCAGCAGTGAATCTAGCGGGGGGGTAGATACGCAGTATTTT. V gene TRBV6-1 combines with J gene TRBJ2-3, with TRBD2 matching over 12 bases. Germline trimming cut 2 bases from V and 5 bases from J; bases unmatched to any gene: 2. CDR3 length: 15 amino acids. Germline V CDR1 and CDR2: MNHNS, SASEGT.

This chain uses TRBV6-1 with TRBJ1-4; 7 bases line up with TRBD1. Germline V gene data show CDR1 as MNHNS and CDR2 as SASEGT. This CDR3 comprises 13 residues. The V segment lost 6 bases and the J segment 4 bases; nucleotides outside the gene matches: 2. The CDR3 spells CASRGQINEKLFF. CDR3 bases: TGTGCCAGCAGGGGACAGATTAATGAAAAACTGTTTTTT.